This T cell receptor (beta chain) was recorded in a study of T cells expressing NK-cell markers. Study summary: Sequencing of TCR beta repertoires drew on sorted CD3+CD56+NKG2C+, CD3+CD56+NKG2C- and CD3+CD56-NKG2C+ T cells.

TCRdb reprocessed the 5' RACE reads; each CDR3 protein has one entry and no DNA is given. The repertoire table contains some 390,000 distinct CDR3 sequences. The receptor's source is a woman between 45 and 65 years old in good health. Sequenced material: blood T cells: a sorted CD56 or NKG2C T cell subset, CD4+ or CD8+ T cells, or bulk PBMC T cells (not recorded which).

CDR3 sequence: CASSLELPTGEQYF. The J gene is TRBJ2-7, the V gene TRBV5-1. Germline assignment: CDR1 SGHRS and CDR2 YFSETQ. This CDR3 comprises 14 residues.